What follows are 32 T cell receptor beta chains derived from one specimen sequenced in a study of Tregs in tolerant kidney transplant recipients. The nonmyeloablative bone marrow transplants came from related graft donors, with transient mixed chimerism. Using immunoSEQ multiplex PCR, the repertoire was profiled, and TCRdb retains in-frame clones only, with some absent. The sample lists about 100,000 clones; 93% were seen once. The starting material was CD4+ T cells from blood (PBMCs), obtained 12 months after the transplant. The receptors were gathered from a human patient who received a combined kidney and bone marrow transplant. Certain T cells may be donor cells from the graft.

This clone showed up just once. The V call is TRBV19, the J call TRBJ1-3; no clear D gene. V lost 7 bases, J lost 2 bases, and 3 bases lay in between. Per the germline V gene, CDR1 is LNHDA and CDR2 is SQIVND (reference sequence). The CDR3 runs to 11 residues. The CDR3 here is CASTTGNTIYF. CDR3 in DNA: TGTGCCAGTACAACTGGAAACACCATATATTTT.

The chain couples TRBV7-9 to TRBJ2-5; TRBD2 might be the D (6 bases). TRBJ2-7 explains the end of the DNA better; the J call may be wrong. The CDR3 spans 11 residues. CDR1 is SEHNR and CDR2 is FQNEAQ in the germline V gene (reference sequence). In nucleotides, the CDR3 is TGTGCCAGCGAATGGAGGGGCGAGCAGTACTTC. It codes for CASEWRGEQYF.

The J gene is TRBJ2-1, the V gene TRBV5-5, with 10 nucleotides matching TRBD2. Looked up from germline, CDR1 is SGHKS and CDR2 is YYEKEE (reference sequence). This CDR3 comprises 18 residues. The ends lost 4 bases at V and 0 bases at J; junction bases unmatched: 10. The chain's CDR3 is CASSRGTSGVSSYNEQFF. For the CDR3, the DNA is TGTGCCAGCAGCCGGGGCACTAGCGGGGTTAGCTCCTACAATGAGCAGTTCTTC.

This chain links TRBV7-8 with TRBJ2-7; D might be TRBD2 (7 bases). Germline CDR1 and CDR2: SGHVS and FQNEAQ. The CDR3 loop spans 14 amino acids. V was clipped by 5 bases and J by 5 bases, with 16 bases between them. Written as DNA, the CDR3 is TGTGCCAGCAGCCGTGCGGGGGCTGCGGACGAGCAGTACTTC. It codes for CASSRAGAADEQYF.

The chain employs TRBV11-2 and TRBJ1-1, with D uncertain. CDR1 is SGHAT and CDR2 is FQNNGV in the germline V gene. Trimming left V 0 bases short and J 3 bases short, with 11 bases between. The CDR3 is 15 amino acids. The CDR3 region has the DNA TGTGCCAGCAGCTTAGATACGGGTATGGACACTGAAGCTTTCTTT. This gives the protein CASSLDTGMDTEAFF. Variable domain in full (rest from reference TRBV11-2 and TRBJ1-1): EAGVAQSPRYKIIEKRQSVAFWCNPISGHATLYWYQQILGQGPKLLIQFQNNGVVDDSQLPKDRFSAERLKGVDSTLKIQPAKLEDSAVYLCASSLDTGMDTEAFFGQGTRLTVV.

A word on this clone: At the DNA level, this CDR3 is encoded by other sequences in the same sample as well. CDR3 region: CASSPAGQSNNSPLHF. In DNA, the CDR3 is TGTGCCAGCAGTCCCGCCGGACAGTCCAATAATTCACCCCTCCACTTT. The chain carries TRBV28 and TRBJ1-6; tentative D call: TRBD1 (6 bases). Deletions cut 5 bases from V and 5 bases from J, with 16 bases between. Germline V gives CDR1 MDHEN, CDR2 SYDVKM. CDR3 length: 16 residues.

V usage is TRBV2 and J usage is TRBJ2-6; D is perhaps TRBD2 (5 bases). V lost 7 bases and J 1 base, leaving 8 bases between the germline ends. Germline CDR1 and CDR2: SNHLY and FYNNEI. The CDR3 extends over 14 amino acids. CDR3 DNA: TGTGCCAGCAAACGGGGTTCTGGGGCCAACGTCCTGACTTTC. Translating it yields CASKRGSGANVLTF.

The chain employs TRBV19 and TRBJ1-5; a weak D match, TRBD1 (5 bases). The CDR3 covers 13 residues. CDR1 and CDR2 from the germline V gene are LNHDA and SQIVND (reference sequence). Deletions cut 7 bases from V and 6 bases from J, with 13 bases between. CDR3 residues: CASTGPWGQPQHF. The CDR3 DNA follows: TGTGCCAGTACAGGGCCGTGGGGTCAGCCCCAGCATTTT.

The chain combines TRBV7-2 with TRBJ2-7; TRBD2 matches 7 bases. Germline lookup yields CDR1 SGHTA and CDR2 FQGNSA. J was trimmed by 0 bases and V by 5 bases; bases with no gene match: 7. This CDR3 has 15 residues. DNA of the CDR3: TGTGCCAGCAGCCGGCGGGGACTACCCTCCTACGAGCAGTACTTC. It yields the protein CASSRRGLPSYEQYF.

The CDR3 sequence is CASSQFPKFYNEQFF. As DNA, the CDR3 is TGTGCCAGCAGCCAGTTCCCCAAGTTCTACAATGAGCAGTTCTTC. V and J are TRBV7-9 and TRBJ2-1; unclear D gene. The CDR3 runs to 15 residues. Germline V CDR1 and CDR2: SEHNR, FQNEAQ (reference sequence). Trimming pared 5 bases from V and 3 bases from J, leaving 14 bases between. The full variable domain, in which reference TRBV7-9 and TRBJ2-1 provide the parts outside the CDR3, is DTGVSQNPRHKITKRGQNVTFRCDPISEHNRLYWYRQTLGQGPEFLTYFQNEAQLEKSRLLSDRFSAERPKGSFSTLEIQRTEQGDSAMYLCASSQFPKFYNEQFFGPGTRLTVL.

This chain connects TRBV19 to TRBJ2-5, with 8 bases matching TRBD1. CDR3 length: 15 residues. The germline CDR1 and CDR2 sequences are LNHDA and SQIVND (reference sequence). With V trimmed by 5 bases and J by 4 bases, 9 bases remained unmatched. CDR3 coding DNA: TGTGCCAGTAGTTCCTCCCGGACAGGGAGAGAGACCCAGTACTTC. Protein product: CASSSSRTGRETQYF. Looking up the rest from reference TRBV19 and TRBJ2-5 gives the full variable domain: DGGITQSPKYLFRKEGQNVTLSCEQNLNHDAMYWYRQDPGQGLRLIYYSQIVNDFQKGDIAEGYSVSREKKESFPLTVTSAQKNPTAFYLCASSSSRTGRETQYFGPGTRLLVL.

This clone was seen more than once but under ten times. The chain joins TRBV10-3 to TRBJ2-7; possible D gene TRBD1, 6 bases. The CDR3 sequence is 13 residues long. Germline CDR1 is ENHRY and CDR2 is SYGVKD. V lost 5 bases to trimming and J lost 6 bases, with 14 bases between them. The CDR3 loop reads CAISLDSASEQYF. The CDR3 DNA follows: TGTGCCATCAGTCTGGACAGTGCATCCGAGCAGTACTTC.

For the CDR3, the DNA is TGTGCCAGCAGCAGACAGGGACCTGGAAACACCATATATTTT. This codes for CASSRQGPGNTIYF. The gene calls are TRBV5-4 and TRBJ1-3; 7 positions match TRBD1. V lost 4 bases, J lost 2 bases, and 3 bases stayed unmatched. Germline loops: CDR1 SGHNT, CDR2 YYREEE (reference sequence). The CDR3 contains 14 residues.

The rearrangement uses TRBV19 and TRBJ2-1; 16 positions match TRBD2. From germline, CDR1 is LNHDA and CDR2 SQIVND (reference sequence). Trimming cost V 4 bases and J 12 bases; bases outside gene matches: 6. This CDR3 has 15 amino acids. CDR3 nucleotides: TGTGCCAGTAGTAGGGGACTAGCGGGGGGGACCCCGCAGTTCTTC. Amino acid sequence: CASSRGLAGGTPQFF. Full variable domain (missing parts from reference TRBV19 and TRBJ2-1): DGGITQSPKYLFRKEGQNVTLSCEQNLNHDAMYWYRQDPGQGLRLIYYSQIVNDFQKGDIAEGYSVSREKKESFPLTVTSAQKNPTAFYLCASSRGLAGGTPQFFGPGTRLTVL.

The chain links TRBV4-3 to TRBJ2-7; D is unclear. Deletions cut 4 bases from V and 1 base from J, with 11 bases between. This CDR3 contains 14 residues. The germline V gene has CDR1 LGHNA and CDR2 YSLEER. CDR3 bases: TGCGCCAGCAGCCCCCCCCCAGCGTCCTACGAGCAGTACTTC. It encodes CASSPPPASYEQYF.

The rearrangement joins TRBV7-6 to TRBJ2-7, with 10 bases aligning to TRBD1. The germline gives CDR1 SGHVS, CDR2 FNYEAQ. With V trimmed by 1 base and J by 2 bases, 2 bases remained unmatched. The CDR3 is made up of 15 amino acids. As DNA, the CDR3 is TGTGCCAGCAGCTTAGGGGACAGGGGAACCTACGAGCAGTACTTC. Its protein product is CASSLGDRGTYEQYF.

This sequence joins TRBV5-4 and TRBJ2-1, with TRBD2 matching 8 bases. The germline gives CDR1 SGHNT, CDR2 YYREEE (reference sequence). J lost 0 bases, V lost 0 bases, and 5 bases had no gene match. The length of the CDR3 is 17 residues. Written as DNA, the CDR3 is TGTGCCAGCAGCTTGGGGGGTAGCGGGATCTCCTACAATGAGCAGTTCTTC. Protein: CASSLGGSGISYNEQFF.

This clone was picked up one time. The V gene is TRBV7-6, the J gene TRBJ2-5, with 7 bases matching TRBD2. Germline loops: CDR1 SGHVS, CDR2 FNYEAQ. The CDR3 is 12 amino acids. Unmatched junction bases numbered 2, after V lost 5 bases and J lost 5 bases. CDR3 in amino acids: CASSHGRETQYF. Written as DNA, the CDR3 is TGTGCCAGCAGCCACGGGAGGGAGACCCAGTACTTC.

This chain uses TRBV19 with TRBJ1-2; possibly TRBD1 for D (6 bases). The CDR3 loop spans 15 amino acids. CDR1 is LNHDA, CDR2 SQIVND, per germline (reference sequence). V lost 7 bases and J lost 4, with 19 bases in between. CDR3 residues: CASNPRTAPSYGYTF. Written as DNA, the CDR3 is TGTGCCAGTAATCCAAGGACAGCCCCCAGCTATGGCTACACCTTC.

The chain uses TRBV5-1 and TRBJ2-3; 9 positions agree with TRBD2. CDR1 and CDR2 from the germline V gene are SGHRS and YFSETQ. The CDR3 spans 16 residues. Trimming removed 0 bases from V and 2 bases from J; junction bases left unmatched: 4. CDR3 DNA: TGCGCCAGCAGCTTGGTTTTAGCGGGAGCCACAGATACGCAGTATTTT. Translation: CASSLVLAGATDTQYF.

The rearrangement uses TRBV7-2 and TRBJ2-5; 8 bases map to TRBD1. This CDR3 spans 17 amino acids. Germline assignment: CDR1 SGHTA and CDR2 FQGNSA. Germline trimming cut 0 bases from V and 5 bases from J; bases unmatched to any gene: 11. CDR3 bases: TGTGCCAGCAGCTTAGCGCTCTTCCCAGGGGGCTTGGAGACCCAGTACTTC. Translation: CASSLALFPGGLETQYF.

This clone was seen just once. CDR3 bases: TGTGCCAGCAGCGTAGTAGTAGGGGGCGAGACCCAGTACTTC. The encoded protein is CASSVVVGGETQYF. The chain couples TRBV9 to TRBJ2-5, with 7 nucleotides matching TRBD1. Germline V CDR1 and CDR2: SGDLS, YYNGEE. CDR3 length equals 14 residues. J lost 5 bases, V lost 0 bases, and 4 bases had no gene match.

The chain uses TRBV5-1 and TRBJ2-3; the D is unclear. This CDR3 contains 16 residues. Per germline, CDR1 SGHRS and CDR2 YFSETQ. Trimming took 0 bases from V and 6 from J, leaving 17 bases between them. The CDR3 DNA reads TGCGCCAGCAGCTTGGGCCAACCCCCTGGCTTCGATACGCAGTATTTT. This sequence encodes CASSLGQPPGFDTQYF. Combining the CDR3 with reference TRBV5-1 and TRBJ2-3 gives the whole variable domain KAGVTQTPRYLIKTRGQQVTLSCSPISGHRSVSWYQQTPGQGLQFLFEYFSETQRNKGNFPGRFSGRQFSNSRSEMNVSTLELGDSALYLCASSLGQPPGFDTQYFGPGTRLTVL.

The V and J genes are TRBV25-1 and TRBJ2-1; 11 bases agree with TRBD2. The germline gives CDR1 MGHDK, CDR2 SYGVNS. This CDR3 has 18 amino acids. V dropped 2 bases and J dropped 0; count of bases not matched to a gene: 6. CDR3 in amino acids: CASSELAGGLSSYNEQFF. As DNA, the CDR3 is TGTGCCAGCAGTGAACTAGCGGGAGGTCTTAGCTCCTACAATGAGCAGTTCTTC.

Only a few counts were recorded for this clone. The rearrangement uses TRBV19 and TRBJ1-3, with a weak D call TRBD1 (6 bases). Trimming removed 5 bases at V and 1 base at J, with 12 bases between. The V gene's germline CDR1 is LNHDA and CDR2 SQIVND (reference sequence). CDR3 size: 15 residues. Written as DNA, the CDR3 is TGTGCCAGTAGTCGGACAGTTCTTTCTGGAAACACCATATATTTT. It codes for CASSRTVLSGNTIYF.

J is TRBJ2-3 and V is TRBV11-3, with D maybe TRBD1 (6 bases). The CDR3 contains 14 residues. Trimming stripped 6 bases from V and 1 base from J, with 11 bases between. Germline CDR1 is SGHNT and CDR2 is YENEEA. CDR3 nucleotide sequence: TGTGCCAGCAGTCCAAGGACAGGCACAGATACGCAGTATTTT. It is translated as CASSPRTGTDTQYF.

This clone has a single count. J is TRBJ2-5 and V is TRBV2; weak D call: TRBD2 (6 bases). The germline V and J ends were trimmed by 4 bases and 0 bases, with 9 bases remaining between them. Germline CDR1 SNHLY, CDR2 FYNNEI. The CDR3 contains 14 residues. The CDR3 is CASSVWTNQETQYF. The CDR3 DNA is TGTGCCAGCAGTGTATGGACTAACCAAGAGACCCAGTACTTC.

The CDR3 DNA sequence: TGCGCCAGCAGTTTTGTCCGACAGGGTACCTCCTACGAGCAGTACTTC. Translation gives CASSFVRQGTSYEQYF. This rearrangement joins TRBV5-1 to TRBJ2-7, with TRBD1 identical over 7 bases. The CDR3 spans 16 residues. Germline CDR1 is SGHRS and CDR2 is YFSETQ. V gave up 5 bases and J gave up 0 bases; unmatched junction bases: 11.

The chain uses TRBV5-1 and TRBJ2-2; TRBD1 matches at 7 bases. With V trimmed by 5 bases and J by 1 base, 8 bases remained unmatched. The CDR3 has 16 residues. Germline CDR1 SGHRS, CDR2 YFSETQ. CDR3 amino acids: CASSLLGTENTGELFF. For the CDR3, the DNA is TGCGCCAGCAGTCTGCTTGGGACAGAGAACACCGGGGAGCTGTTTTTT.

The J gene is TRBJ2-7, the V gene TRBV4-1; TRBD2 agrees at 7 bases. V was clipped by 3 bases and J by 0 bases; unmatched bases: 17. CDR1 and CDR2 (germline): MGHRA, YSYEKL. There are 19 residues in the CDR3. CDR3 protein: CASSQQVREARSSSYEQYF. The CDR3 DNA sequence: TGCGCCAGCAGCCAGCAGGTCCGGGAGGCTAGATCCAGCTCCTACGAGCAGTACTTC.

V usage is TRBV4-2 and J usage is TRBJ2-5; no definite D call. The end of the DNA aligns better with TRBJ2-7, so the J call may be wrong. The CDR3 is 13 amino acids. Germline V CDR1 and CDR2: LGHNA, YNFKEQ. CDR3 nucleotides: TGTGCCAGCAAGAGTTCCGCCCCCTACGAGCAGTACTTC. The encoded protein is CASKSSAPYEQYF.

The chain uses TRBV4-3 and TRBJ2-5; the match to TRBD2 covers 13 bases. Gene TRBJ2-7 matches the end of the DNA better, so the J call may be wrong. This CDR3 comprises 18 residues. Germline CDR1 is LGHNA and CDR2 is YSLEER. The CDR3 sequence is CASSQVRTSGGPSYEQYF. DNA for the CDR3: TGCGCCAGCAGCCAAGTTCGGACTAGCGGGGGCCCATCCTACGAGCAGTACTTC.